Sequencing of this T cell receptor beta chain was carried out in a study of OX40 agonist ivuxolimab in advanced cancers. Turning to the study itself: Of mixed ages from about 20 to 80 and averaging roughly 66 years, the group was just under 85% male. Past anti-PD-1, anti-PD-L1 or anti-CTLA-4 therapy was accepted, and roughly 37% had received some. Regarding the study as a whole: Partly responding patients at 0.1-3.0 mg/kg showed some of the smallest clonal expansion. Expanded clones were, on average, more numerous in CD8+ T cells than in CD4+.

To note about this clone: Its antigen is not known.

The trim removed 3 bases at V and 4 bases at J, leaving 8 bases unmatched. This CDR3 comprises 14 residues. Germline loops: CDR1 SQVTM, CDR2 ANQGSEA. Generated by immunoSEQ multiplex PCR, the TCRdb table keeps only in-frame clones and is missing some. The table records approximately 30,000 clones, 84% of them present only once. The rearrangement joins TRBV29-1 to TRBJ2-7, with 8 bases fitting TRBD1. This TCR came from an adult with an advanced solid tumor such as melanoma, head and neck, liver or kidney cancer. Specimen: CD4+ or CD8+ T cells sorted from blood, collected in a trial of the OX40 agonist ivuxolimab. DNA of the CDR3: TGCAGCGTTGATCTGGGTCAGGGGGCTTACGAGCAGTACTTC. It yields the protein CSVDLGQGAYEQYF.